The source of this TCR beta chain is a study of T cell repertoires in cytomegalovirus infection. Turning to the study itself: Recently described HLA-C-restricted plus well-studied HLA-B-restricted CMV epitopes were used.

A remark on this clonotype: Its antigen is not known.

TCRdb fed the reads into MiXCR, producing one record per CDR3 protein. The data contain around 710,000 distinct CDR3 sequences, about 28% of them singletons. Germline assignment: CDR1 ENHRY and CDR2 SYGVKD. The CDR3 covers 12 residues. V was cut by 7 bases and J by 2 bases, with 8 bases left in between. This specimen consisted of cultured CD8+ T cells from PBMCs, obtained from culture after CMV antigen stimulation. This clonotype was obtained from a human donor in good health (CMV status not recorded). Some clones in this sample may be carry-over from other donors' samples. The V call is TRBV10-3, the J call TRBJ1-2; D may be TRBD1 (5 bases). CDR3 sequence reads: CAIMGGNYGYTF. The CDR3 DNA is TGTGCCATCATGGGGGGAAACTATGGCTACACCTTC.